A single sample is the source of the 14 T cell receptor beta chains below, sequenced in a study of T cell changes during pregnancy in multiple sclerosis (dated by TCRdb to about 2019). Receptors were amplified or captured by the immunoSEQ multiplex PCR assay. The clones in this table, taken by TCRdb from immuneACCESS, are in-frame only. Not every clone is retained; where verified, under half of the shortfall comes from an unresolved V gene, and the cause of the rest is unknown. The sample profile shows almost 20,000 clones; 80% to 90% of them were found once. The leading ten clones occupy 7.5% of the sample. Sequenced here: CD8+ T cells from peripheral blood mononuclear cells, sampled in the second trimester of pregnancy. The receptor source for this set is a female donor in good health, enrolled as a control in a pregnancy study.

This chain uses TRBV19 with TRBJ2-7; 7 nucleotides align to TRBD1. CDR1 is LNHDA and CDR2 is SQIVND in the germline V gene (reference sequence). J lost 5 bases, V lost 4 bases, and 8 bases had no gene match. The CDR3 runs 14 residues. This chain's CDR3 is CASSTRQGWDEQYF. The CDR3 DNA is TGTGCCAGTAGTACGAGACAGGGTTGGGACGAGCAGTACTTC.

This clone appeared a few times. The rearrangement links TRBV14 to TRBJ1-1; D unclear. Trimming took 5 bases from V and 7 from J, leaving 5 bases between them. Germline CDR1 reads SGHDN; CDR2 reads FVKESK. This CDR3 spans 10 amino acids. The CDR3, as DNA: TGTGCCAGCAGCGCAGGTGAAGCTTTCTTT. The encoded protein is CASSAGEAFF.

The chain employs TRBV28 and TRBJ1-1; TRBD1 is a possible D gene (6 bases). Trimming took 5 bases from V and 3 from J, leaving 22 bases between them. The germline gives CDR1 MDHEN, CDR2 SYDVKM. This CDR3 has 17 residues. The CDR3 sequence: CASSGPGHRPSDTEAFF. As DNA, the CDR3 is TGTGCCAGCAGTGGACCGGGACACCGACCTTCGGACACTGAAGCTTTCTTT.

This rearrangement joins TRBV27 to TRBJ2-7; D is unresolved. V gave up 3 bases and J gave up 3 bases, with 12 bases separating them. Germline V gene lookup returns CDR1 MNHEY and CDR2 SMNVEV (reference sequence). The CDR3 loop spans 14 amino acids. CDR3 region: CASSFGPYDYEQYF. CDR3 coding DNA: TGTGCCAGCAGTTTTGGGCCCTATGACTACGAGCAGTACTTC.

CDR3 amino acids: CASSMVQISDMNTEAFF. CDR3 nucleotides: TGTGCCAGTAGTATGGTCCAGATTTCAGATATGAACACTGAAGCTTTCTTT. The chain uses TRBV19 and TRBJ1-1; D remains unclear. Germline loops: CDR1 LNHDA, CDR2 SQIVND (reference sequence). CDR3 length: 17 amino acids. Trimming cost V 3 bases and J 0 bases, with 17 bases left between them.

The gene calls are TRBV9 and TRBJ2-3; 7 positions agree with TRBD1. Germline CDR1 and CDR2: SGDLS and YYNGEE. This CDR3 is 16 amino acids long. V shed 0 bases, J shed 8 bases, and the junction held 12 bases outside the gene matches. The CDR3 sequence is CASSVGDQGEFGTQYF. Written as DNA, the CDR3 is TGTGCCAGCAGCGTAGGGGACCAGGGGGAGTTTGGTACGCAGTATTTT.

This chain joins TRBV29-1 and TRBJ1-1, with 9 bases fitting TRBD1. The CDR3 is 14 amino acids. Germline values: CDR1 SQVTM, CDR2 ANQGSEA. With V trimmed by 7 bases and J by 0 bases, 6 bases remained unmatched. CDR3 sequence (DNA): TGCAGCGGAACCGGGACAGGGATGAACACTGAAGCTTTCTTT. Translated: CSGTGTGMNTEAFF.

The chain joins TRBV19 to TRBJ2-7; 10 nucleotides agree with TRBD2. The CDR3 consists of 18 residues. Germline loops: CDR1 LNHDA, CDR2 SQIVND (reference sequence). Trimming took 0 bases from V and 1 from J; bases not matched to a gene: 9. The DNA of the CDR3 is TGTGCCAGTAGTATAGAATGGTCTAGCGGGGGTCTTTCCTACGAGCAGTACTTC. This translates into CASSIEWSSGGLSYEQYF.

This chain connects TRBV4-1 to TRBJ1-1; possible D gene TRBD1, 5 bases. Looked up from germline, CDR1 is MGHRA and CDR2 is YSYEKL. V gave up 0 bases and J gave up 1 base, with 9 bases separating them. The CDR3 totals 15 residues. This chain's CDR3 is CASSQDPQGNTEAFF. The DNA of the CDR3 is TGCGCCAGCAGCCAAGATCCTCAGGGGAACACTGAAGCTTTCTTT.

As DNA, the CDR3 is TGCGCCAGCAGCCAAGACTGGACTAGCGGGAACCTCCAAGAGACCCAGTACTTC. This gives the protein CASSQDWTSGNLQETQYF. The chain joins TRBV4-1 to TRBJ2-5, with 12 bases matching TRBD2. V lost 0 bases, J lost 1 base, and 6 bases stayed unmatched. The CDR3 has 18 residues. CDR1 is MGHRA, CDR2 YSYEKL, per germline.

This chain joins TRBV7-8 and TRBJ2-5; 14 nucleotides align to TRBD2. With 5 bases clipped from V and 5 bases from J, the junction kept 7 bases outside the gene matches. The CDR3 has 16 amino acids. CDR1 is SGHVS, CDR2 FQNEAQ, per germline. The CDR3 DNA reads as TGTGCCAGCAGCGGCAGACTAGCGGGAGGGCCTGAGACCCAGTACTTC. It is translated as CASSGRLAGGPETQYF.

The chain uses TRBV5-1 and TRBJ2-2; D unresolved. V was pared by 0 bases and J by 0 bases, with 6 bases between. The CDR3 runs 15 residues. Germline V gene data show CDR1 as SGHRS and CDR2 as YFSETQ. The CDR3 DNA sequence: TGCGCCAGCAGCTTGGGTTCCTCGAACACCGGGGAGCTGTTTTTT. It encodes CASSLGSSNTGELFF.

The chain employs TRBV5-1 and TRBJ1-2; 9 bases are shared with TRBD1. The CDR3 runs to 15 residues. The germline gives CDR1 SGHRS, CDR2 YFSETQ. The trim removed 5 bases at V and 3 bases at J, leaving 8 bases unmatched. CDR3 sequence reads: CASREVRTGDYGYTF. The CDR3, as DNA: TGCGCCAGCAGGGAGGTTAGGACAGGGGACTATGGCTACACCTTC.

The CDR3 coding sequence is TGTGCCAGCAGTGAACGGGGGGGTTACTACGAGCAGTACTTC. Protein product: CASSERGGYYEQYF. The genes are TRBV6-1 and TRBJ2-7; 8 nucleotides line up with TRBD2. The V gene end was trimmed by 2 bases and the J gene end by 3 bases; junction bases not matched to a gene: 3. This CDR3 is built from 14 residues. Germline lookup yields CDR1 MNHNS and CDR2 SASEGT.